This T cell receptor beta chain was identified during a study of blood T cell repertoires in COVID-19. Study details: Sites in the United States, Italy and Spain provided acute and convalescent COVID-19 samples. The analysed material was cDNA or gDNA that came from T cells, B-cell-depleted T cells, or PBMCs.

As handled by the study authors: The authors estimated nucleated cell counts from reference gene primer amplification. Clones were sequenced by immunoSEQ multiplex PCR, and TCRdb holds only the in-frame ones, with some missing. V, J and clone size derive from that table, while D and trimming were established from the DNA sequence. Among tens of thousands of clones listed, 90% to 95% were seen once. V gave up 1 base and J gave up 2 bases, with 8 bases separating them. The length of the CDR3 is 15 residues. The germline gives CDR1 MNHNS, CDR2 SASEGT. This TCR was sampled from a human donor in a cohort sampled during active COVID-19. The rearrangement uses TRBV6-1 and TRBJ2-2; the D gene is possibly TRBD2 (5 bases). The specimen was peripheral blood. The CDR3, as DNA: TGTGCCAGCAGTGAAGGAGGGCCAAACACCGGGGAGCTGTTTTTT. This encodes CASSEGGPNTGELFF.